In its sample, the clone carrying this TCR beta chain was seen a few times. The antigen remains unidentified. Produced via immunoSEQ multiplex PCR; TCRdb's table is partial and in-frame only. There are approximately 8,800 clones in the sample; 84% occur only once, and about 12% lies in the top ten. There are 18 residues in the CDR3. Looked up from germline, CDR1 is SNHLY and CDR2 is FYNNEI. Trimming took 1 base from V and 1 from J; bases not matched to a gene: 6. This record comes from a study of PD-1 blockade in classical Hodgkin lymphoma. The study's findings and limits: Exclusion was applied to patients who started nivolumab under 1 year after ASCT.

Autologous stem cell transplantation was followed by relapse in every patient, and brentuximab vedotin exposure varied. With magnetic negative selection, CD4+ T cells were purified from PBMCs that had been thawed. This receptor was taken from a human donor with classical Hodgkin lymphoma. The gene calls are TRBV2 and TRBJ1-5; 11 bases agree with TRBD1. The input for sequencing was CD4+ T cells from blood, taken at baseline. The CDR3: CASSEVRTGGLSNQPQHF. DNA for the CDR3: TGTGCCAGCAGTGAAGTCAGGACAGGGGGCCTAAGCAATCAGCCCCAGCATTTT.